The rows below give T cell receptor beta chains drawn from one sample of a study of T cell responses to AZD1222 COVID-19 vaccine. The repertoire was sequenced with immunoSEQ multiplex PCR; TCRdb's copy has only in-frame clones and lacks some. The sample lists about 200,000 clones, about 95% occurring once. This material consisted of peripheral blood, taken 28 days after the second dose of the MenACWY control vaccine. The receptors originated from an adult who received the MenACWY meningococcal vaccine as a control. Both conserved end residues are part of each CDR3. Fields, in order: D gene, V gene, J gene, clone size, CDR3 DNA, CDR3 protein. The D gene is left open where the match is weak. Not every row has a clone size; where given, it reads once, few, many or a size class.

d_gene: -
v_gene: TRBV28
j_gene: TRBJ2-7
abundance: -
CDR3nt: TGTGCCAGCAGTTATGGGGCGAGCGAGCAGTACTTC
CDR3aa: CASSYGASEQYF

d_gene: -
v_gene: TRBV29-1
j_gene: TRBJ2-7
abundance: -
CDR3nt: TGCAGCGTGGAGACACCGGACGAGCACGAGCAGTACTTC
CDR3aa: CSVETPDEHEQYF

d_gene: TRBD1
v_gene: TRBV6-6
j_gene: TRBJ1-2
abundance: -
CDR3nt: TGTGCCGGGGGACAGTCCTATGGCTACACCTTC
CDR3aa: CAGGQSYGYTF

d_gene: -
v_gene: TRBV19
j_gene: TRBJ2-7
abundance: once
CDR3nt: TGTGCCAGTAGTAGAGGATCTGGACCCTACGAGCAGTACTTC
CDR3aa: CASSRGSGPYEQYF

d_gene: -
v_gene: TRBV27
j_gene: TRBJ2-2
abundance: -
CDR3nt: TGTGCCAGTTCACCCGGGGAGCTGTTTTTT
CDR3aa: CASSPGELFF

d_gene: TRBD1
v_gene: TRBV19
j_gene: TRBJ1-1
abundance: -
CDR3nt: TGTGCCAGTAGTATGGTGGCAGGGGGCCCGAACACTGAAGCTTTCTTT
CDR3aa: CASSMVAGGPNTEAFF

d_gene: -
v_gene: TRBV12-3/TRBV12-4
j_gene: TRBJ2-7
abundance: -
CDR3nt: TGTGCCAGCAGTTTCGAGTCCTACGAGCAGTACTTC
CDR3aa: CASSFESYEQYF

d_gene: -
v_gene: TRBV28
j_gene: TRBJ1-5
abundance: -
CDR3nt: TGTGCCAGCAGTTTTCGCAATCAGCCCCAGCATTTT
CDR3aa: CASSFRNQPQHF

d_gene: -
v_gene: TRBV7-6
j_gene: TRBJ2-7
abundance: -
CDR3nt: TGTGCCAGCAGCTTAGGGGCCGGGGGACCCTACGAGCAGTACTTC
CDR3aa: CASSLGAGGPYEQYF

d_gene: TRBD2
v_gene: TRBV5-1
j_gene: TRBJ2-5
abundance: -
CDR3nt: TGCGCCAGCAGCACTAGCGGAGCCCAAGAGACCCAGTACTTC
CDR3aa: CASSTSGAQETQYF

d_gene: -
v_gene: TRBV20-1
j_gene: TRBJ2-3
abundance: -
CDR3nt: TGCAGTGCTAGTGCCAAGGATACGCAGTATTTT
CDR3aa: CSASAKDTQYF

d_gene: TRBD1
v_gene: TRBV4-2
j_gene: TRBJ2-3
abundance: -
CDR3nt: TGTGCCAGCAGCCAAGAGATCCCCCAGGGGGCCACAGATACGCAGTATTTT
CDR3aa: CASSQEIPQGATDTQYF

d_gene: -
v_gene: TRBV2
j_gene: TRBJ1-2
abundance: -
CDR3nt: TGTGCCAGCATCAGGGATGGGTATGGCTACACCTTC
CDR3aa: CASIRDGYGYTF